Below are 14 T cell receptor beta chains sequenced from a single sample in a study of T cells after yellow fever vaccination. TCRdb called the 5' RACE reads again in MiXCR, with one record for every CDR3 protein. The sample has about 240,000 distinct CDR3 sequences, less than 8.5% seen once. Sequenced material: CD4+ T cells sorted from PBMCs, taken 15 days after the yellow fever booster vaccination. The origin of the receptors is a man aged 30 to 39 who received the YFV17D yellow fever vaccine.

J is TRBJ1-2 and V is TRBV2; the match to TRBD1 covers 9 bases. Germline V gene lookup returns CDR1 SNHLY and CDR2 FYNNEI. The CDR3 extends over 16 amino acids. Trimming removed 3 bases from V and 8 bases from J; junction bases left unmatched: 13. The CDR3 is CASSDSRRDRAGGYTF. CDR3 in DNA: TGTGCCAGCAGTGATTCTCGAAGGGACAGGGCGGGCGGCTACACCTTC.

V usage is TRBV7-2 and J usage is TRBJ1-5; weak D call: TRBD1 (6 bases). The V gene lost 5 bases and the J gene lost 8 bases, with 10 bases spanning the gap. The CDR3 sequence is 12 residues long. Germline lookup yields CDR1 SGHTA and CDR2 FQGNSA. The CDR3, as DNA: TGTGCCAGCAGCAGGGGGGTTAAGCCCCAGCATTTT. Amino acids: CASSRGVKPQHF.

The chain recombines TRBV3-1 with TRBJ2-1; possibly TRBD2 for D (6 bases). The CDR3 has 15 residues. The germline V and J ends were trimmed by 2 bases and 6 bases, with 14 bases remaining between them. The germline gives CDR1 LGHDT, CDR2 YNNKEL (reference sequence). As DNA, the CDR3 is TGTGCCAGCAGCCAAATGGGACTTGGACCCAATGAGCAGTTCTTC. It encodes CASSQMGLGPNEQFF.

This clonotype has a count of ten or more. The chain combines TRBV6-1 with TRBJ2-5; D is unclear. The germline V gene encodes CDR1 MNHNS and CDR2 SASEGT. Trimming stripped 5 bases from V and 5 bases from J, with 15 bases between. The CDR3 sequence is 14 residues long. CDR3 nucleotides: TGTGCCAGCAGTAGCACTACCTACGGGGAGACCCAGTACTTC. It encodes CASSSTTYGETQYF.

This clonotype was seen more than once but under ten times. The CDR3 spells CSAKGVASGDHEQYF. Here the CDR3 DNA reads TGCAGTGCTAAGGGGGTAGCTAGCGGGGACCACGAGCAGTACTTC. This chain joins TRBV20-1 and TRBJ2-7, with 9 bases fitting TRBD2. V lost 4 bases to trimming and J lost 5 bases; unmatched junction nucleotides: 12. Germline values: CDR1 DFQATT, CDR2 SNEGSKA (reference sequence). This CDR3 spans 15 amino acids.

V gene TRBV5-1 combines with J gene TRBJ1-2; weak D call: TRBD1 (5 bases). Trimming cost V 3 bases and J 3 bases, with 15 bases left between them. CDR1 and CDR2 from the germline V gene are SGHRS and YFSETQ. The CDR3 totals 15 residues. CDR3 nucleotide sequence: TGCGCCAGCAGCTCGACAGATCCTGGGGACTATGGCTACACCTTC. Its protein is CASSSTDPGDYGYTF.

The chain couples TRBV5-5 to TRBJ2-6; D not resolved. CDR1 is SGHKS and CDR2 is YYEKEE in the germline V gene (reference sequence). Trimming removed 10 bases at V and 4 bases at J, with 9 bases between. This CDR3 contains 12 residues. The chain's CDR3 is CASQSGANVLTF. In DNA, the CDR3 is TGTGCCTCCCAATCCGGGGCCAACGTCCTGACTTTC.

The table lists this clonotype with a few counts. The CDR3 sequence is CASSLWGQDTGGSYTF. CDR3 in DNA: TGTGCCAGCAGCTTATGGGGGCAAGACACGGGAGGTAGCTACACCTTC. The chain employs TRBV7-9 and TRBJ1-2, with D maybe TRBD1 (6 bases). V lost 2 bases to trimming and J lost 9 bases, with 22 bases between them. CDR1 SEHNR and CDR2 FQNEAQ come from the germline V gene (reference sequence). This CDR3 spans 16 amino acids.

A few counts support this clonotype. CDR3 protein: CSSPGGGGPKAQYF. As DNA, the CDR3 is TGCAGTTCCCCGGGGGGCGGGGGACCGAAGGCCCAGTACTTC. The chain has TRBV20-1 and TRBJ2-5; D is perhaps TRBD2 (7 bases). The CDR3 is made up of 14 amino acids. Trimming removed 8 bases from V and 9 bases from J, with 25 bases in between. Germline-derived CDR1 and CDR2 are DFQATT and SNEGSKA (reference sequence).

This clonotype has a handful of counts. The chain has TRBV27 and TRBJ2-1; maybe TRBD2 (5 bases). From germline, CDR1 is MNHEY and CDR2 SMNVEV (reference sequence). Trimming removed 3 bases at V and 1 base at J, with 7 bases between. This CDR3 is built from 14 residues. This chain's CDR3 is CASSFGNSYNEQFF. For the CDR3, the DNA is TGTGCCAGCAGTTTCGGGAATTCCTACAATGAGCAGTTCTTC.

This chain uses TRBV27 with TRBJ2-5, with D tentatively TRBD1 (6 bases). Per germline, CDR1 MNHEY and CDR2 SMNVEV (reference sequence). The ends were cut back, 6 bases at V and 5 bases at J, with 13 bases in the middle. CDR3 size: 13 residues. The CDR3 protein is CASSFARGETQYF. For the CDR3, the DNA is TGTGCCAGCAGCTTCGCTAGGGGGGAGACCCAGTACTTC.

This clonotype appeared a few times. The chain combines TRBV18 with TRBJ1-1; possibly TRBD1 for D (5 bases). V was clipped by 7 bases and J by 1 base, with 10 bases between them. There are 13 residues in the CDR3. The germline gives CDR1 KGHSH, CDR2 LQKENI. The CDR3 is CASLIQENTEAFF. CDR3 sequence (DNA): TGTGCCAGCTTAATACAGGAGAACACTGAAGCTTTCTTT.

This clonotype appeared a few times. The rearrangement uses TRBV3-1 and TRBJ2-2; unclear D gene. V lost 1 base to trimming and J lost 6 bases, with 9 bases between them. The CDR3 spans 14 residues. Germline V gene sequence: CDR1 LGHDT, CDR2 YNNKEL (reference sequence). The CDR3 loop is CASSQGALSGELFF. CDR3 bases: TGTGCCAGCAGCCAAGGTGCCCTGTCCGGGGAGCTGTTTTTT.

The table lists this clonotype with a few counts. This chain connects TRBV9 to TRBJ2-7, with D possibly being TRBD1 or TRBD2 (6 bases each). The CDR3 contains 15 residues. Germline V CDR1 and CDR2: SGDLS, YYNGEE. V gave up 2 bases and J gave up 2 bases, with 14 bases separating them. The CDR3 reads CASSVGWGAPYEQYF. The CDR3 DNA reads TGTGCCAGCAGCGTCGGTTGGGGGGCCCCCTACGAGCAGTACTTC. The entire variable domain, with the rest obtained from reference TRBV9 and TRBJ2-7, is as follows: DSGVTQTPKHLITATGQRVTLRCSPRSGDLSVYWYQQSLDQGLQFLIQYYNGEERAKGNILERFSAQQFPDLHSELNLSSLELGDSALYFCASSVGWGAPYEQYFGPGTRLTVT.